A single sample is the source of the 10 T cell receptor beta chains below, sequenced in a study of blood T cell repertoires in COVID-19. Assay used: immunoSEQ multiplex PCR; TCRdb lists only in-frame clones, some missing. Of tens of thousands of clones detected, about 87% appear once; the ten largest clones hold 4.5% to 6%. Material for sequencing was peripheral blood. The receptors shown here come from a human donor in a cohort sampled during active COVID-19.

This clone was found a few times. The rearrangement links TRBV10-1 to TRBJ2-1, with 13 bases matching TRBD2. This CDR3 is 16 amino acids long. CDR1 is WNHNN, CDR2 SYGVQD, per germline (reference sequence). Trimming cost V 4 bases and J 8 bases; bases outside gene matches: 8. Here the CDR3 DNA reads TGCGCCAGCAGTGGCCGGACTAGCGGGAGAGGGGATGAGCAGTTCTTC. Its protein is CASSGRTSGRGDEQFF.

In DNA form, the CDR3 reads TGTGCCAGCAGCTTGGGGACTGTTTATGGCTACACCTTC. Translated, it gives CASSLGTVYGYTF. The rearrangement uses TRBV7-2 and TRBJ1-2, with D possibly being TRBD1 (5 bases). In germline, CDR1 is SGHTA, CDR2 FQGNSA. This CDR3 is 13 amino acids long. Trimming took 3 bases from V and 5 from J, leaving 10 bases between them.

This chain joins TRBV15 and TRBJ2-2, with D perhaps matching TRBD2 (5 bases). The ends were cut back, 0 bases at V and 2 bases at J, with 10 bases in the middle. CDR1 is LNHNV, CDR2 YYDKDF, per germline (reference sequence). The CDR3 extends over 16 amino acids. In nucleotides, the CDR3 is TGTGCCACCAGCAGAGATCTAGGACTTAACACCGGGGAGCTGTTTTTT. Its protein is CATSRDLGLNTGELFF.

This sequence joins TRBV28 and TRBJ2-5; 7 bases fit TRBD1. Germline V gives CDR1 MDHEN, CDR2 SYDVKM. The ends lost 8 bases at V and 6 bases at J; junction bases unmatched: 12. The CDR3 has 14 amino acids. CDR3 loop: CASYSTGNGKTQYF. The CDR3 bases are TGTGCCAGCTATTCGACAGGGAACGGGAAGACCCAGTACTTC.

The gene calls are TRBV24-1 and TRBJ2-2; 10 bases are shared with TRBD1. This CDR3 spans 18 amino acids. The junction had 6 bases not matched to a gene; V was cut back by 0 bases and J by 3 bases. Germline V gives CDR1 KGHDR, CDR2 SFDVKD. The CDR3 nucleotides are TGTGCCACCAGTGATTTGCCGGGACAGGGGATATACACCGGGGAGCTGTTTTTT. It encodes CATSDLPGQGIYTGELFF.

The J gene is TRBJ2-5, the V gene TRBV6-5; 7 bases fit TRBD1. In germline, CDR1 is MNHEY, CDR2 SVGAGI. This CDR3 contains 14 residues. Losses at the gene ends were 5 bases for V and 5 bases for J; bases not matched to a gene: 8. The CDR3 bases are TGTGCCAGCAGTAAGAACAGGGGACGGGAGACCCAGTACTTC. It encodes CASSKNRGRETQYF.

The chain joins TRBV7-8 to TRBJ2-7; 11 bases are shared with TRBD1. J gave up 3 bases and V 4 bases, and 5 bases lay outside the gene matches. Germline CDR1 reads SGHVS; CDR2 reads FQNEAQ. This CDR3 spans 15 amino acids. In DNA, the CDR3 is TGTGCCAGCAGCTCCCACGGGACAGGGGGCTACGAGCAGTACTTC. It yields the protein CASSSHGTGGYEQYF. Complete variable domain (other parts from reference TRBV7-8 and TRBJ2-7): GAGVSQSPRYKVAKRGQDVALRCDPISGHVSLFWYQQALGQGPEFLTYFQNEAQLDKSGLPSDRFFAERPEGSVSTLKIQRTQQEDSAVYLCASSSHGTGGYEQYFGPGTRLTVT.

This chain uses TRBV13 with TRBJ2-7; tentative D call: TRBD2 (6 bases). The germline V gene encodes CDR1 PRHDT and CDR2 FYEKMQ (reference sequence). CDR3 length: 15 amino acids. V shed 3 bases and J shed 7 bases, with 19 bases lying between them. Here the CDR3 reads CASSLGTGVEVEQYF. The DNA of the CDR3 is TGTGCCAGCAGCTTGGGAACGGGAGTTGAGGTGGAGCAGTACTTC.

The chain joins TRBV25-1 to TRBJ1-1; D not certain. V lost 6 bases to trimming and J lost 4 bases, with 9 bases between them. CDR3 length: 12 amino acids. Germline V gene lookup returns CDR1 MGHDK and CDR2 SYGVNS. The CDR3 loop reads CASRELGTEAFF. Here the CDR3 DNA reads TGTGCCAGCAGGGAGTTGGGCACTGAAGCTTTCTTT.

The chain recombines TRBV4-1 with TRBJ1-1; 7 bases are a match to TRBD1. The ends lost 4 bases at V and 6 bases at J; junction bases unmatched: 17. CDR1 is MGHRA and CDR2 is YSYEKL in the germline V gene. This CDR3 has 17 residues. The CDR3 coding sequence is TGCGCCAGCAGCCGAAGCCCTATAGACAGGGTGTTGGCTGAAGCTTTCTTT. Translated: CASSRSPIDRVLAEAFF.